Reported below is one TCR beta chain. This clone's antigen is unknown. No base qualities exist here, and no much larger clone lies one base off it. The time point tag for this specimen amounts to: about 28 days (+/-7) after the second vaccine dose. AZD1222 recipients whose second dose came at about 4 weeks and those whose second dose came at about 12 weeks were combined into one group, since spike-specific TCR depth and breadth did not differ between the two schedules. Samples from vaccinated people were obtained from the UK trials COV001 and COV002, which included a single-blind randomized controlled phase 2/3 trial of AZD1222 (ChAdOx1 nCoV-19) in healthy adults. Trial participant PBMC samples were collected at day 0 and day 28 after the second dose for TCRbeta chain sequencing. V and J lose 8 bases and 4 bases, and a span of 11 bases separates them. The germline V gene sets CDR1 to MNHEY and CDR2 to SVGAGI. The CDR3 starts with the cysteine, ends with the phenylalanine, and has 12 residues. CDR3 DNA is the only sequence kept; it has 36 bases, read in frame from the first base.

The CDR3 regions of human TCRbeta chains were analyzed by immunosequencing. The source study handled its data this way. Repertoire TCRs were matched against a reference library of SARS-CoV-2-specific TCRs generated with the MIRA antigen-specificity platform. Breadth was defined as the fraction of unique TCRs that were SARS-CoV-2-associated. Depth was defined as the fraction of total T cells that were SARS-CoV-2-associated. Using the MIRA data, every spike-specific TCR was mapped to the spike region that the TCR reacted to and assigned to either a CD4 or a CD8 class. Log10-transformed breadth and depth values were compared by one-way ANOVA with Sidak's multiple comparisons tests. The immuneACCESS repertoire file appears here via TCRdb, limited to in-frame rearrangements. These files lack a portion of the clones; in checked studies, under half of the deficit traces to unresolved V genes, and the cause of the others is not known. D and trimming come from the DNA, and the V and J calls and clone size come from that table. Within this sample are 110,000 to 150,000 clones, with around 90% of them counted one time only. Of the sample, more than 1.5% falls within the top ten clones.

The data were taken from a study of T cell responses to AZD1222 COVID-19 vaccine (dated by TCRdb to the early 2020s). General notes on the study: A total of approximately 230 trial participants underwent TCR sequencing, of whom about 210 received two doses of AZD1222 and some 26 received two doses of the MenACWY control vaccine. Trial participants were enrolled into age subgroups of 18-55, 56-69 and 70-plus years, which contained about 150, 27 and 61 TCR-sequenced participants, respectively. Points the paper makes about the study in general: Conclusions about previously exposed vaccinees are limited because only six or seven AZD1222 recipients were SARS-CoV-2 seropositive at baseline. Participants were mostly white British and included more females than males, and it was suggested by the authors that clonal diversity may have been underestimated. The whole spike protein was spanned by vaccine-associated CD4 TCRs, and dominant responses were seen in regions 160-218 and 743-854. Reportedly, almost half of the unique spike-specific TCRs recognized epitopes lying outside the regions that are mutated in the B.1.351 and B.1.1.7 variants. In the small 56-69-year group, the increase in depth fell short of significance, most likely because of low power. Spike-specific TCR breadth and depth rose significantly after two AZD1222 doses compared with day 0 and with MenACWY recipients. Because no day 14 peak-response samples were available, repertoires were characterized only after the peak T cell response.

Sequences were derived from peripheral blood, sampled 28 days after the second AZD1222 dose. The chain employs TRBV6-5 and TRBJ1-1, with no confident D gene call. This TCR was recovered from an adult who received the AZD1222 COVID-19 vaccine. The CDR3 protein is CASVAFATEAFF. The DNA sequence is as follows: TGTGCCAGCGTAGCCTTTGCCACTGAAGCTTTCTTT.